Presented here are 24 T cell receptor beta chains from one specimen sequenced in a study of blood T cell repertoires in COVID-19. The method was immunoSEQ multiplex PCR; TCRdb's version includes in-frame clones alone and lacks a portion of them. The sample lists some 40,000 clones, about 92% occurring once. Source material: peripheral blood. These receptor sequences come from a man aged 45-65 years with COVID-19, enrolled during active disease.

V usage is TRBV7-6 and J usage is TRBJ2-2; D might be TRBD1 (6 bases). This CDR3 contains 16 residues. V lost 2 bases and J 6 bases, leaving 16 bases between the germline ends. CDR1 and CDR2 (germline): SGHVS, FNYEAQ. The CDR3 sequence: CASSLIATGLAGELFF. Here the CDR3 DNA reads TGTGCCAGCAGCTTAATTGCAACAGGGTTGGCCGGGGAGCTGTTTTTT.

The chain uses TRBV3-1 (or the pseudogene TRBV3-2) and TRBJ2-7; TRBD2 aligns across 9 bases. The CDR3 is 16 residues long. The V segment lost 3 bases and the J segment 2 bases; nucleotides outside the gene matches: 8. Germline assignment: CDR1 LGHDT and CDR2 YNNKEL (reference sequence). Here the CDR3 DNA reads TGTGCCAGCAGCCAGCTTCATAGCGGGAGCCCCTACGAGCAGTACTTC. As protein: CASSQLHSGSPYEQYF.

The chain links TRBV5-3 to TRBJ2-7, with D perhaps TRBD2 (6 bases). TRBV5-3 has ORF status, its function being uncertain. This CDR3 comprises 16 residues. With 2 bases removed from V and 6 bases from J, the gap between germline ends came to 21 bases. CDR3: CARSFLSRGTEGEQYF. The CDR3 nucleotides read TGTGCCAGAAGCTTTTTGAGTCGGGGGACGGAGGGCGAGCAGTACTTC.

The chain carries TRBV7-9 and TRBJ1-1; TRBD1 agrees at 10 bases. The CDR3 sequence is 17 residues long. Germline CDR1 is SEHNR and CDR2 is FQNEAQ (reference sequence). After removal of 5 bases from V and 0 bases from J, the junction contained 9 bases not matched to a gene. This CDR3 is CASSLGTGDPMNTEAFF. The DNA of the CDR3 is TGTGCCAGCAGCCTTGGGACAGGGGACCCTATGAACACTGAAGCTTTCTTT.

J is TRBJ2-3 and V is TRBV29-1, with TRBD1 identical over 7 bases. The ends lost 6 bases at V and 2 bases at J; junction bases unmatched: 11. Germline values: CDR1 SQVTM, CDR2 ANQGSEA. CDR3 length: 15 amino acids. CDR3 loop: CSVERPGQTTDTQYF. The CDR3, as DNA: TGCAGCGTGGAGAGACCGGGACAGACCACAGATACGCAGTATTTT.

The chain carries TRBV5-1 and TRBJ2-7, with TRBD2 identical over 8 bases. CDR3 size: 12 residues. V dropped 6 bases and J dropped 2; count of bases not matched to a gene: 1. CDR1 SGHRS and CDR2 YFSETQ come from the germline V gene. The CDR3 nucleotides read TGCGCCAGCACAGCGGGAGCCTACGAGCAGTACTTC. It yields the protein CASTAGAYEQYF.

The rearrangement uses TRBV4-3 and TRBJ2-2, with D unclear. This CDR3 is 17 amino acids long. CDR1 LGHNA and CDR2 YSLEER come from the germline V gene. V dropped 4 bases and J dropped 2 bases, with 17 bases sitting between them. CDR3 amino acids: CASSPEPAPVNTGELFF. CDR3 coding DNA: TGCGCCAGCAGCCCAGAACCAGCGCCGGTAAACACCGGGGAGCTGTTTTTT.

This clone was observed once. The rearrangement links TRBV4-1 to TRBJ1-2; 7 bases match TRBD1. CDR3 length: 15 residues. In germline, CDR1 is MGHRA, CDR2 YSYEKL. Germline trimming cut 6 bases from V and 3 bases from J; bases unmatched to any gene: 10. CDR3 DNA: TGCGCCAGCAGGCCGCTTGGCAGGGGGGACTATGGCTACACCTTC. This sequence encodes CASRPLGRGDYGYTF.

The CDR3 sequence is CASSDRGNQPQHF. In DNA form, the CDR3 reads TGTGCCAGCAGTGACAGGGGCAATCAGCCCCAGCATTTT. This rearrangement joins TRBV6-1 to TRBJ1-5, with a tentative D call TRBD1 (5 bases). The CDR3 is 13 residues long. Germline V gene sequence: CDR1 MNHNS, CDR2 SASEGT. Trimming shortened V by 3 bases and J by 2 bases, and 5 bases separated the two germline ends.

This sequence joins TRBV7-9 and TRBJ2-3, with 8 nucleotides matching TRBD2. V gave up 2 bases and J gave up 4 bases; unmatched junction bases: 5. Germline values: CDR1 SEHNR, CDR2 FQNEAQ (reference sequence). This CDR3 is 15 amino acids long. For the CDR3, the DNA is TGTGCCAGCAGCTTATCACTAGCGGCAGCAGATACGCAGTATTTT. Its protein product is CASSLSLAAADTQYF.

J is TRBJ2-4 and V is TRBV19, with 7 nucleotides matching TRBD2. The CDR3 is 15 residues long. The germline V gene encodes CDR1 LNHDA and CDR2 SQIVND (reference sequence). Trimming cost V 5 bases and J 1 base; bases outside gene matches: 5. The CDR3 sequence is CASSGAGDAKNIQYF. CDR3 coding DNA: TGTGCCAGTAGTGGGGCGGGAGACGCCAAAAACATTCAGTACTTC.

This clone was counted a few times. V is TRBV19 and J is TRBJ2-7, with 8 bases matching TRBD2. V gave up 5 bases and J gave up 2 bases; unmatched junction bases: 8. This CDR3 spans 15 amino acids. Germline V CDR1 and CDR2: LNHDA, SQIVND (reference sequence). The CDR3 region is CASSAGRDPTYEQYF. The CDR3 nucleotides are TGTGCCAGTAGTGCCGGGAGGGACCCAACCTACGAGCAGTACTTC. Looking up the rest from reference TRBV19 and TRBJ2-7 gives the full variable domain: DGGITQSPKYLFRKEGQNVTLSCEQNLNHDAMYWYRQDPGQGLRLIYYSQIVNDFQKGDIAEGYSVSREKKESFPLTVTSAQKNPTAFYLCASSAGRDPTYEQYFGPGTRLTVT.

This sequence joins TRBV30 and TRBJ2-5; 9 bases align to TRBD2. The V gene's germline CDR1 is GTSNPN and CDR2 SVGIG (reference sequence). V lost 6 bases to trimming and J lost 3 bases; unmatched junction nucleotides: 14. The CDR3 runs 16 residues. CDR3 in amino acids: CACTVKAGGPEETQYF. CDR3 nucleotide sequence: TGTGCCTGTACTGTGAAAGCGGGAGGACCGGAAGAGACCCAGTACTTC.

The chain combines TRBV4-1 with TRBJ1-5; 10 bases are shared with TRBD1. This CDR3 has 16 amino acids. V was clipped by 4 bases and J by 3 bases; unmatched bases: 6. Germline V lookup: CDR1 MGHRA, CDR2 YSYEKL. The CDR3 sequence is CASSRKTGGPNQPQHF. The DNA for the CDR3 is TGCGCCAGCAGCCGGAAGACAGGGGGCCCCAATCAGCCCCAGCATTTT.

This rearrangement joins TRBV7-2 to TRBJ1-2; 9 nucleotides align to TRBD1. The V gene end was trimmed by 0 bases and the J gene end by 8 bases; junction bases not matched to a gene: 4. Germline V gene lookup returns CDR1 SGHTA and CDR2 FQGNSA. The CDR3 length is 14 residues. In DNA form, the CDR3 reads TGTGCCAGCAGCTTAGCGGGGACAGGGAACGGCTACACCTTC. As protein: CASSLAGTGNGYTF. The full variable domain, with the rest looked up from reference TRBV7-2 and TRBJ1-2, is GAGVSQSPSNKVTEKGKDVELRCDPISGHTALYWYRQSLGQGLEFLIYFQGNSAPDKSGLPSDRFSAERTGGSVSTLTIQRTQQEDSAVYLCASSLAGTGNGYTFGSGTRLTVV.

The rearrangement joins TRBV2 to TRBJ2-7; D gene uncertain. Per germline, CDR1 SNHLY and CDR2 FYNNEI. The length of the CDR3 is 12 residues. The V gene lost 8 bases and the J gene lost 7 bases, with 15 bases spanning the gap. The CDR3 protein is CASVRGSREQYF. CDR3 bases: TGTGCCAGCGTGCGAGGTAGCAGAGAGCAGTACTTC.

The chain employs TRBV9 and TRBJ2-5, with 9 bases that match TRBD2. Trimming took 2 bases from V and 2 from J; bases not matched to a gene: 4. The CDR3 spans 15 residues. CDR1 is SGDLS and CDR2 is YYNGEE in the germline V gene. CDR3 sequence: CASSVSTSGQETQYF. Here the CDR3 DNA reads TGTGCCAGCAGCGTTTCAACTAGCGGGCAAGAGACCCAGTACTTC.

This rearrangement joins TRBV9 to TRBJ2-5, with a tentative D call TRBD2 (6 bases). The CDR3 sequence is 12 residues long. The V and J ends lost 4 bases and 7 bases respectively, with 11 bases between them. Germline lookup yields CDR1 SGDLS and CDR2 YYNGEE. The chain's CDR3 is CASSHPGGTQYF. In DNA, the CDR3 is TGTGCCAGCAGCCATCCCGGGGGGACCCAGTACTTC.

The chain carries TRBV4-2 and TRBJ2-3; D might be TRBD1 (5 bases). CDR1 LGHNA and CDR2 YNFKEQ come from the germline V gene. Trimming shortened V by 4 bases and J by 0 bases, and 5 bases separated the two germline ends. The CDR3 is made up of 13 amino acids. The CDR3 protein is CASSPGSTDTQYF. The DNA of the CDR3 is TGTGCCAGCAGCCCAGGGAGCACAGATACGCAGTATTTT.

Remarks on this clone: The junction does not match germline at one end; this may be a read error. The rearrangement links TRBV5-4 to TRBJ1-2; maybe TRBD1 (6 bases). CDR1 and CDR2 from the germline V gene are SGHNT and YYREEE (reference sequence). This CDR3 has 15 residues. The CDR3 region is CAGSTRQVANYGYTF. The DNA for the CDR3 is TGTGCCGGCAGCACCAGACAGGTAGCTAACTATGGCTACACCTTC.

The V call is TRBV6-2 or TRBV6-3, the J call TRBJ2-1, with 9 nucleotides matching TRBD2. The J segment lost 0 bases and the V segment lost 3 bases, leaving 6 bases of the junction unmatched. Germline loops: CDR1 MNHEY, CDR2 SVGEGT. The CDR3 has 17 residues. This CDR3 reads CASSYVSGRPSYNEQFF. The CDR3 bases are TGTGCCAGCAGTTATGTAAGCGGGAGGCCCTCCTACAATGAGCAGTTCTTC.

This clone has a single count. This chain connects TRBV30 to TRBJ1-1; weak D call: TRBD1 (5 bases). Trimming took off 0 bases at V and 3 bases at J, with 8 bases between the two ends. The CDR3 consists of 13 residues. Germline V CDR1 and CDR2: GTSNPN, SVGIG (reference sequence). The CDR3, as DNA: TGTGCCTGGAGTGTACAGGTGGACACTGAAGCTTTCTTT. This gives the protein CAWSVQVDTEAFF.

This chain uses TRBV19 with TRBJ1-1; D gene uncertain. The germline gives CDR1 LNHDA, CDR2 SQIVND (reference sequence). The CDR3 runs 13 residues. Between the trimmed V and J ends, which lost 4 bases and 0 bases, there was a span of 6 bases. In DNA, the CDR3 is TGTGCCAGTAGTAAAACTATGAACACTGAAGCTTTCTTT. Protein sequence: CASSKTMNTEAFF.

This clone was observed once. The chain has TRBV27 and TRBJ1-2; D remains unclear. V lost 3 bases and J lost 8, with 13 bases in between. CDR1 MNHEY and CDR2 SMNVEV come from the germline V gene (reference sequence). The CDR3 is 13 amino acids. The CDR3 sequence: CASSFRAGNGYTF. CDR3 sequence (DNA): TGTGCCAGCAGTTTCCGGGCGGGGAACGGCTACACCTTC.